These T cell receptor beta chains were read from a single sample in a study of blood T cells in healthy people across ages. TCRdb re-derived calls from the 5' RACE reads in MiXCR, one entry per CDR3 protein. The table shows over 500,000 distinct CDR3 sequences, with 25% to 35% occurring only once. The same data also went into a second study, on T cells of mothers and their children.

The sequenced sample was blood. All receptors come from a boy aged 2 to 9 in good health. The CDR3 runs from the conserved cysteine through the conserved F or W. A D gene is named only where the DNA matches it firmly. Some rows have no size entry. The others give once, few or many, or a class for an expanded clone.

clone_size j_call d_call v_call cdr3_nt cdr3_aa
many TRBJ2-7 - TRBV7-9 TGTGCCAGCAGCTGGGGGGCTAGCTACGAGCAGTACTTC CASSWGASYEQYF
once TRBJ2-5 - TRBV12-3/TRBV12-4 TGTGCCAGCAGTTTAGCTGCCTCTCAAGAGACCCAGTACTTC CASSLAASQETQYF
- TRBJ1-2 - TRBV12-3/TRBV12-4 TGTGCCAGCAGCCCTCCGCGGGGGGCCAGCTATGGCTACACCTTC CASSPPRGASYGYTF
- TRBJ2-1 - TRBV4-1 TGCGCCAGCAGCCAAGAGATAGCGAGCTCCTACAATGAGCAGTTCTTC CASSQEIASSYNEQFF
- TRBJ2-3 - TRBV12-3/TRBV12-4 TGTGCCAGCAGTTTAGATGGCGGGCCAGATACGCAGTATTTT CASSLDGGPDTQYF
- TRBJ2-1 - TRBV7-9 TGTGCCAGCAGCTCGTTCGGCGTTGGGTTCAATGAGCAGTTCTTC CASSSFGVGFNEQFF
few TRBJ2-5 - TRBV7-3 TGTGCCAGCAGCCTAGGGGGGTTCGGAGAGACCCAGTACTTC CASSLGGFGETQYF
- TRBJ2-3 - TRBV9 TGTGCCAGCAGCGCAGGGGCTAGCGCGAAAGATACGCAGTATTTT CASSAGASAKDTQYF
- TRBJ2-2 TRBD2 TRBV9 TGTGCCAGCAGCGTCGCCCCTCTAGCGGGAGGGACCGGGGAGCTGTTTTTT CASSVAPLAGGTGELFF
- TRBJ2-7 TRBD2 TRBV20-1 TGCAGTGCTAGTCGCCTAGCGGGAGTCTCCTACGAGCAGTACTTC CSASRLAGVSYEQYF
- TRBJ2-2 - TRBV3-1 TGTGCCAGCAGCCACCCGACCCTAACCGGGGAGCTGTTTTTT CASSHPTLTGELFF
- TRBJ2-5 TRBD1 TRBV27 TGTGCCAGCGGGGGGACAGGGGGACTAGAGACCCAGTACTTC CASGGTGGLETQYF
- TRBJ2-2 - TRBV11-3 TGTGCCAGCACTCCAGGGGCCAACACCGGGGAGCTGTTTTTT CASTPGANTGELFF
- TRBJ2-5 TRBD2 TRBV6-5 TGTGCCAGCAGTCGGGGAGGGAGGGCCCACGAGCAGTCCTTC CASSRGGRAHEQSF
- TRBJ1-1 TRBD1 TRBV6-6 TGTGCCAGCAGTCCACACGACAGGGGGAACACTGAAGCTTTCTTT CASSPHDRGNTEAFF
- TRBJ1-2 - TRBV7-9 TGTGCCAGCAGCTATATTCGGGACGGCGCCTCCGGCTACACCTTC CASSYIRDGASGYTF
- TRBJ2-2 - TRBV7-9 TGTGCCAGCAGCCCCTACGGTCCCGGGGAGCTGTTTTTT CASSPYGPGELFF
- TRBJ2-1 - TRBV21-1 TGTGCCAGCAGCAGGCCGGACAGGGGGATCAATGAGCAGTTCTTC CASSRPDRGINEQFF
- TRBJ2-7 - TRBV7-2 TGTGCCAGTAGTCGGAGGGAGGGGGCCGAGCAGTACTTC CASSRREGAEQYF
few TRBJ2-1 - TRBV10-2 TGCGCCAGCAGTTCTAGGAATGAGCAGTTCTTC CASSSRNEQFF
few TRBJ2-7 TRBD2 TRBV5-1 TGCGCCAGCAGCTATTGGGCGGGGGGGACCTACGAGCAGTACTTC CASSYWAGGTYEQYF
few TRBJ2-7 - TRBV4-2 TGTGCCAGCAGCCAAGATGCAGGGGCTGGAGGATCCTACGAGCAGTACTTC CASSQDAGAGGSYEQYF